Below are 20 T cell receptor beta chains sequenced from a single sample in a study of shared clonotypes between healthy human individuals. Sequencing was performed with immunoSEQ multiplex PCR; in TCRdb, only in-frame clones are kept and a portion is missing. The sample lists approximately 500,000 clones; around 85% were seen once. Sequencing used PBMCs. These receptors came from a woman aged 35 to 49 in good health. Some clones in this sample may be carry-over from other donors' samples.

Note on this clone: One base separates it from a far larger clone, so it is likely a read error. The rearrangement uses TRBV30 and TRBJ2-7; D ambiguous. Germline V gene data show CDR1 as GTSNPN and CDR2 as SVGIG (reference sequence). CDR3 length: 12 amino acids. Trimming cost V 7 bases and J 4 bases, with 14 bases left between them. CDR3 coding DNA: TGTGCCTCAAGTACAGCATGGTACGAGCAGTACTTC. This translates into CASSTAWYEQYF.

The chain couples TRBV14 to TRBJ2-3; a weak D match, TRBD1 (5 bases). Germline assignment: CDR1 SGHDN and CDR2 FVKESK. This CDR3 is built from 15 residues. V shed 2 bases and J shed 3 bases, with 12 bases lying between them. The DNA for the CDR3 is TGTGCCAGCAGCCAAAGACAGCCCGGGACAGATACGCAGTATTTT. This gives the protein CASSQRQPGTDTQYF.

This clone was counted a single time. A much larger clone lies a single base off, so this may be a read error. The chain combines TRBV5-1 with TRBJ1-6; 10 bases fit TRBD1. Germline loops: CDR1 SGHRS, CDR2 YFSETQ. This CDR3 contains 14 residues. The CDR3 nucleotides read TGCGCCGGCAGCTCGGGACAGGGGAATTCACCCCTCCACTTT. This sequence encodes CAGSSGQGNSPLHF.

Only a few counts were recorded for this clone. Since a far larger clone is one base different, this is likely a read error. The chain combines TRBV7-9 with TRBJ1-1; weak D call: TRBD1 (6 bases). The V gene's germline CDR1 is SEHNR and CDR2 FQNEAQ (reference sequence). CDR3 length equals 14 residues. Trimming removed 3 bases at V and 1 base at J, with 9 bases between. The CDR3 DNA follows: TGTGCCAGCAGCTTCGGGGGCCCGAACACTGAAGCTTTCTTT. The encoded protein is CASSFGGPNTEAFF.

The sample holds one count of this clone. This chain connects TRBV5-4 to TRBJ2-5, with 13 bases that match TRBD2. Germline values: CDR1 SGHNT, CDR2 YYREEE (reference sequence). Unmatched junction bases numbered 6, after V lost 4 bases and J lost 6 bases. CDR3 length: 15 residues. CDR3 nucleotide sequence: TGTGCCAGCAGCCACTGGACTAGCGGGAGAAAGACCCAGTACTTC. Its translation is CASSHWTSGRKTQYF.

CDR3 DNA: TGTGCCAGCACCGCGACTAGCGGGAGGGGCAGGGGGCAGTACTTC. Its protein product is CASTATSGRGRGQYF. V and J are TRBV11-2 and TRBJ2-7, with TRBD2 matching 14 bases. Trimming took 7 bases from V and 9 from J; bases not matched to a gene: 11. The length of the CDR3 is 15 residues. CDR1 is SGHAT and CDR2 is FQNNGV in the germline V gene. The full variable domain, with the rest looked up from reference TRBV11-2 and TRBJ2-7, is EAGVAQSPRYKIIEKRQSVAFWCNPISGHATLYWYQQILGQGPKLLIQFQNNGVVDDSQLPKDRFSAERLKGVDSTLKIQPAKLEDSAVYLCASTATSGRGRGQYFGPGTRLTVT.

The chain links TRBV9 to TRBJ2-1; D perhaps matches TRBD2 (5 bases). This CDR3 has 14 amino acids. Deletions cut 2 bases from V and 6 bases from J, with 12 bases between. Germline V gives CDR1 SGDLS, CDR2 YYNGEE. CDR3 nucleotides: TGTGCCAGCAGCGTTACTCTAGCCGCCAATGAGCAGTTCTTC. It translates to CASSVTLAANEQFF. Full variable domain (remainder filled in from reference TRBV9 and TRBJ2-1): DSGVTQTPKHLITATGQRVTLRCSPRSGDLSVYWYQQSLDQGLQFLIQYYNGEERAKGNILERFSAQQFPDLHSELNLSSLELGDSALYFCASSVTLAANEQFFGPGTRLTVL.

This chain uses TRBV7-3 with TRBJ2-3; TRBD1 is a possible D gene (6 bases). The CDR3 covers 13 residues. The V end lost 7 bases, the J end lost 4 bases, and 12 bases lay between the germline ends. Germline values: CDR1 SGHTA, CDR2 FQGTGA. The CDR3 DNA sequence: TGTGCCAGCAATTACAGGGTACCAGATACGCAGTATTTT. Its translation: CASNYRVPDTQYF.

Points on this clone: A far larger clone is only one base removed, so a read error is likely. The chain employs TRBV29-1 and TRBJ1-5; D gene ambiguous. The length of the CDR3 is 12 residues. CDR1 and CDR2 (germline): SQVTM, ANQGSEA. V dropped 4 bases and J dropped 7 bases, with 11 bases sitting between them. The CDR3 region has the DNA TGCAGCGTTGTAATAGTGCAGCAGCCCCAGCATTTT. Translated, it gives CSVVIVQQPQHF.

This clone was detected only a few times. The rearrangement uses TRBV28 and TRBJ2-7; 9 nucleotides match TRBD1. CDR3 length: 15 residues. Germline CDR1 and CDR2: MDHEN and SYDVKM. V gave up 6 bases and J gave up 3 bases; unmatched junction bases: 9. CDR3 coding DNA: TGTGCCAGCAGGAAAGACAGGGGGGCTCTCTACGAGCAGTACTTC. Amino acid sequence: CASRKDRGALYEQYF. The variable domain in full, completed from reference TRBV28 and TRBJ2-7, reads DVKVTQSSRYLVKRTGEKVFLECVQDMDHENMFWYRQDPGLGLRLIYFSYDVKMKEKGDIPEGYSVSREKKERFSLILESASTNQTSMYLCASRKDRGALYEQYFGPGTRLTVT.

This chain uses TRBV9 with TRBJ2-1; D may correspond to TRBD1 or TRBD2 (6 bases each). Germline V CDR1 and CDR2: SGDLS, YYNGEE. Deletions cut 3 bases from V and 0 bases from J, with 10 bases between. This CDR3 contains 15 residues. The DNA of the CDR3 is TGTGCCAGCAGCGCGCCGGGGGCCTCCTACAATGAGCAGTTCTTC. It specifies CASSAPGASYNEQFF.

The chain is built from TRBV5-4 and TRBJ2-5; 9 nucleotides agree with TRBD1. Losses at the gene ends were 6 bases for V and 2 bases for J; bases not matched to a gene: 5. Per the germline V gene, CDR1 is SGHNT and CDR2 is YYREEE (reference sequence). The CDR3 runs to 14 residues. CDR3 loop: CASTLQGAQETQYF. In DNA, the CDR3 is TGTGCCAGCACCTTACAGGGGGCACAAGAGACCCAGTACTTC. The full variable domain, completed using reference TRBV5-4 and TRBJ2-5, is ETGVTQSPTHLIKTRGQQVTLRCSSQSGHNTVSWYQQALGQGPQFIFQYYREEENGRGNFPPRFSGLQFPNYSSELNVNALELDDSALYLCASTLQGAQETQYFGPGTRLLVL.

The J gene is TRBJ1-2, the V gene TRBV7-9; a weak D match, TRBD1 (6 bases). Germline V gene data show CDR1 as SEHNR and CDR2 as FQNEAQ (reference sequence). CDR3 size: 15 residues. V was pared by 5 bases and J by 0 bases, with 13 bases between. In nucleotides, the CDR3 is TGTGCCAGCAGCATCCGGACAGTACCTAACTATGGCTACACCTTC. Translation: CASSIRTVPNYGYTF.

For this clone: One base separates it from a far larger clone, so it is likely a read error. V and J are TRBV28 and TRBJ1-3; possible D gene TRBD1, 6 bases. Trimming left V 7 bases short and J 8 bases short, with 15 bases between. Germline assignment: CDR1 MDHEN and CDR2 SYDVKM. The CDR3 is made up of 13 amino acids. For the CDR3, the DNA is TGTGCCAGCATCGGGACATCAGGAGACACCATATATTTT. This translates into CASIGTSGDTIYF.

V gene TRBV4-3 combines with J gene TRBJ2-7; D not certain. This CDR3 contains 13 residues. Trimming shortened V by 1 base and J by 4 bases, and 8 bases separated the two germline ends. CDR1 and CDR2 from the germline V gene are LGHNA and YSLEER. The CDR3 DNA is TGCGCCAGCAGCCAAGCTTATGGTTACGAGCAGTACTTC. It codes for CASSQAYGYEQYF.

The rearrangement uses TRBV29-1 and TRBJ2-3, with D unclear. Trimming stripped 8 bases from V and 4 bases from J, with 22 bases between. There are 15 residues in the CDR3. Germline V gives CDR1 SQVTM, CDR2 ANQGSEA. CDR3: CSTSEAVTMADTQYF. The DNA of the CDR3 is TGCAGCACGTCAGAGGCGGTGACGATGGCAGATACGCAGTATTTT.

Remarks on this clone: This sample includes further DNA sequences coding for the same CDR3. The chain carries TRBV10-3 and TRBJ2-5, with TRBD1 matching over 9 bases. CDR1 ENHRY and CDR2 SYGVKD come from the germline V gene. The CDR3 is 14 amino acids. J was trimmed by 5 bases and V by 0 bases; bases with no gene match: 1. The CDR3 nucleotides are TGTGCCATCAGTGAGTCGACAGGGGGGGAGACCCAGTACTTC. Residues: CAISESTGGETQYF.

This clone has only a few counts. The gene calls are TRBV5-4 and TRBJ2-3; 8 bases fit TRBD2. After removal of 2 bases from V and 9 bases from J, the junction contained 8 bases not matched to a gene. The CDR3 loop spans 14 amino acids. CDR1 and CDR2 from the germline V gene are SGHNT and YYREEE (reference sequence). The CDR3: CASSFGREGRTQYF. The CDR3 DNA sequence: TGTGCCAGCAGCTTCGGTCGGGAGGGCCGGACGCAGTATTTT.

The rearrangement uses TRBV5-1 and TRBJ1-5, with 10 bases that match TRBD1. The junction had 4 bases not matched to a gene; V was cut back by 4 bases and J by 3 bases. Germline V CDR1 and CDR2: SGHRS, YFSETQ. The CDR3 spans 15 residues. The CDR3: CASSPGQGSNQPQHF. Here the CDR3 DNA reads TGCGCCAGCAGCCCGGGACAGGGGTCCAATCAGCCCCAGCATTTT.

This chain joins TRBV7-2 and TRBJ2-7, with D perhaps given as TRBD1 or TRBD2 (5 bases each). CDR3 size: 15 residues. Trimming left V 1 base short and J 2 bases short, with 12 bases between. Germline lookup yields CDR1 SGHTA and CDR2 FQGNSA. This CDR3 reads CASSLGITGPYEQYF. The CDR3, as DNA: TGTGCCAGCAGCTTAGGTATTACGGGGCCCTACGAGCAGTACTTC.